This is a list of T cell receptor beta chains from one sample in a study of shared clonotypes between healthy human individuals. Measured with immunoSEQ multiplex PCR; TCRdb has only the in-frame clones, and not every one. This table holds approximately 100,000 clones, approximately 70% found once. The specimen was memory CD8+ T cells sorted from blood. These receptors were taken from a woman between 25 and 40 years old in good health. The CDR3 runs from the conserved cysteine through the conserved F or W. The D gene is left open where the match is weak. Clone size, where shown, is once, few, many, or a class for clones that have expanded.

CDR3 protein	CDR3 DNA	clone size	D gene	V gene	J gene	CDR3 length
CASSLGISGLNTGELFF	TGCGCCAGCAGCTTGGGTATCTCCGGACTTAACACCGGGGAGCTGTTTTTT	-	-	TRBV5-1	TRBJ2-2	17
CASSDSAGTSSNEQFF	TGTGCCAGCAGTGACTCCGCCGGGACTAGTAGTAATGAGCAGTTCTTC	few	TRBD2	TRBV6-4	TRBJ2-1	16
CASSLSGHSNQPQHF	TGTGCCAGCAGTTTATCAGGCCATAGCAATCAGCCCCAGCATTTT	-	-	TRBV27	TRBJ1-5	15
CASSTNDRLEPQHF	TGTGCCAGTAGTACCAACGACAGGTTGGAGCCCCAGCATTTT	once	-	TRBV19	TRBJ1-5	14
CSAFDPQGYDENYGYTF	TGCAGCGCCTTCGATCCACAGGGGTACGATGAAAACTATGGCTACACCTTC	-	TRBD1	TRBV29-1	TRBJ1-2	17
CASSVGLAGVYEQYF	TGTGCCAGCAGTGTGGGACTAGCGGGAGTGTACGAGCAGTACTTC	few	TRBD2	TRBV2	TRBJ2-7	15
CATSRETGSYNEQFF	TGTGCCACCAGCAGAGAGACAGGGTCCTACAATGAGCAGTTCTTC	-	TRBD1	TRBV15	TRBJ2-1	15
CASPTWVPDTQYF	TGTGCCAGCCCGACCTGGGTCCCAGATACGCAGTATTTT	-	-	TRBV9	TRBJ2-3	13
CASSEEEIQPQHF	TGTGCCAGCAGTGAAGAGGAAATTCAGCCCCAGCATTTT	-	-	TRBV6-5	TRBJ1-5	13
CASSGDADTQYF	TGTGCCAGCAGCGGGGACGCAGATACGCAGTATTTT	-	-	TRBV5-6	TRBJ2-3	12
CASSLVSGSSSYNEQFF	TGTGCCAGCAGCTTAGTTTCGGGGTCCAGCTCCTACAATGAGCAGTTCTTC	-	-	TRBV7-8	TRBJ2-1	17
CSVDGAGEDLNEQFF	TGCAGCGTTGATGGGGCAGGGGAGGATTTGAATGAGCAGTTCTTC	-	-	TRBV29-1	TRBJ2-1	15
CASSPGTSGSQETQYF	TGTGCCAGCAGCCCCGGGACTAGCGGGAGTCAAGAGACCCAGTACTTC	once	TRBD2	TRBV7-9	TRBJ2-5	16
CASSQERDPGNQPQHF	TGTGCCAGCAGCCAAGAAAGGGATCCCGGCAATCAGCCCCAGCATTTT	few	-	TRBV4-2	TRBJ1-5	16
CASHVRGAANEQFF	TGTGCCAGCCATGTGAGGGGGGCGGCAAATGAGCAGTTCTTC	-	-	TRBV28	TRBJ2-1	14
CASSDGQGLFYGYTF	TGTGCCAGCAGCGACGGGCAGGGGCTGTTCTATGGCTACACCTTC	few	-	TRBV27	TRBJ1-2	15
CASSQALYDRAFF	TGCGCCAGCAGCCAAGCCCTGTATGACAGAGCTTTCTTT	few	-	TRBV4-1	TRBJ1-1	13
CASSGADLPSTDTQYF	TGTGCCAGCAGCGGGGCGGACTTACCTAGCACAGATACGCAGTATTTT	-	-	TRBV2	TRBJ2-3	16
CASSESSTDFYEQYF	TGCGCCAGCAGTGAGAGTAGCACTGACTTCTACGAGCAGTACTTC	many	-	TRBV10-2	TRBJ2-7	15
CASSFRGLVADTQYF	TGTGCCAGCAGTTTCCGAGGACTAGTGGCAGATACGCAGTATTTT	-	TRBD2	TRBV27	TRBJ2-3	15
CASSAGYSGNTIYF	TGTGCCAGCAGTGCAGGATACTCTGGAAACACCATATATTTT	-	-	TRBV28	TRBJ1-3	14
CASSPRTSGQYF	TGTGCCAGCAGCCCCAGGACTAGCGGACAGTACTTC	-	TRBD2	TRBV7-2	TRBJ2-7	12
CSVVNSRREQYF	TGCAGCGTTGTTAACAGTAGGCGCGAGCAGTACTTC	-	-	TRBV29-1	TRBJ2-7	12
CASSLTLLAQQETQYF	TGTGCCAGCAGCTTAACCTTACTAGCCCAACAAGAGACCCAGTACTTC	many	-	TRBV7-6	TRBJ2-5	16
CASSLVLSTDTQYF	TGTGCCAGCAGCTTGGTTCTTAGCACAGATACGCAGTATTTT	many	-	TRBV5-6	TRBJ2-3	14
CASSEGTGAGQPQHF	TGTGCCAGCAGTGAAGGGACTGGGGCCGGCCAGCCCCAGCATTTT	-	-	TRBV27	TRBJ1-5	15
CASKATADPQETQYF	TGTGCCAGCAAAGCAACAGCGGACCCTCAAGAGACCCAGTACTTC	-	-	TRBV6-4	TRBJ2-5	15
CASSPDRGVRRWLFF	TGCGCCAGCAGCCCCGACCGAGGCGTTCGCCGATGGCTGTTTTTT	few	-	TRBV5-1	TRBJ2-2	15
CASSLGTGATGELFF	TGCGCCAGCAGCTTAGGGACAGGGGCTACCGGGGAGCTGTTTTTT	-	TRBD1	TRBV5-1	TRBJ2-2	15
CASSSGQDYGYTF	TGTGCCAGCAGCTCCGGACAGGACTATGGCTACACCTTC	-	TRBD1	TRBV11-3	TRBJ1-2	13
CASSLVRYRGKNTEAFF	TGTGCCAGCAGCTTAGTCCGCTACAGGGGTAAGAACACTGAAGCTTTCTTT	-	TRBD1	TRBV7-6	TRBJ1-1	17
CASSTETGGFYGYTF	TGCGCCAGCAGCACCGAAACAGGGGGATTCTATGGCTACACCTTC	-	TRBD1	TRBV5-1	TRBJ1-2	15
CAIEADNSYEQYF	TGTGCCATCGAGGCGGACAACTCCTACGAGCAGTACTTC	-	-	TRBV6-1	TRBJ2-7	13
CASSEANSGSETQYF	TGTGCCAGCAGTGAAGCTAATAGCGGGAGTGAGACCCAGTACTTC	many	TRBD2	TRBV6-1	TRBJ2-5	15
CASSLVRALNTGELFF	TGTGCCAGCAGCTTAGTTAGGGCACTGAACACCGGGGAGCTGTTTTTT	-	-	TRBV7-8	TRBJ2-2	16
CATHSTEKLFF	TGTGCCACCCACTCGACCGAAAAACTGTTTTTT	-	-	TRBV21-1	TRBJ1-4	11
CASSESGGLAGIPDTQYF	TGCGCCAGCAGTGAGTCTGGGGGGCTAGCGGGAATTCCGGATACGCAGTATTTT	once	TRBD2	TRBV10-1	TRBJ2-3	18
CASSLESGAGETQYF	TGCGCCAGCAGCTTGGAAAGCGGAGCGGGGGAGACCCAGTACTTC	-	TRBD2	TRBV5-1	TRBJ2-5	15
CASNPTSGRYEQYF	TGTGCCAGCAACCCGACTAGCGGTAGATACGAGCAGTACTTC	-	TRBD2	TRBV5-5	TRBJ2-7	14
CASSSGLAGLAKNIQYF	TGTGCCAGCAGCTCAGGACTAGCGGGTTTAGCCAAAAACATTCAGTACTTC	-	TRBD2	TRBV5-8	TRBJ2-4	17
CATSRVPSVGANVLTF	TGTGCCACCAGCAGAGTCCCCAGTGTAGGGGCCAACGTCCTGACTTTC	-	-	TRBV15	TRBJ2-6	16
CSVEGREGAYNEQFF	TGCAGCGTTGAAGGTCGGGAGGGCGCCTACAATGAGCAGTTCTTC	-	TRBD2	TRBV29-1	TRBJ2-1	15
CASSVAGSEQFF	TGTGCCAGCAGCGTAGCGGGGAGTGAGCAGTTCTTC	-	-	TRBV9	TRBJ2-1	12
CASSLNRLAYEQYF	TGTGCCAGCAGCTTAAACAGACTAGCCTACGAGCAGTACTTC	-	-	TRBV5-6	TRBJ2-7	14
CASSEYSREQYF	TGTGCCAGCAGTGAATATAGCCGGGAGCAGTACTTC	-	-	TRBV25-1	TRBJ2-5	12
CASSLGGLPGETQYF	TGCGCCAGCAGCTTGGGCGGACTTCCCGGGGAGACCCAGTACTTC	many	-	TRBV5-1	TRBJ2-5	15
CASSLKSPWDSQNYGYTF	TGTGCCAGCAGCCTTAAGTCACCCTGGGACAGCCAAAACTATGGCTACACCTTC	-	TRBD1	TRBV7-8	TRBJ1-2	18
CANMDSSGANVLTF	TGCGCCAACATGGACAGCTCTGGGGCCAACGTCCTGACTTTC	once	-	TRBV5-1	TRBJ2-6	14
CASSRQGAGQPQHF	TGTGCCAGCAGTAGGCAGGGGGCGGGACAGCCCCAGCATTTT	-	TRBD1	TRBV27	TRBJ1-5	14
CASSARATGGKNEQFF	TGTGCCAGCAGTGCCCGCGCCACAGGGGGCAAAAATGAGCAGTTCTTC	-	TRBD1	TRBV25-1	TRBJ2-1	16
CAWSELVYEAFF	TGTGCCTGGAGTGAACTCGTCTACGAAGCTTTCTTT	-	-	TRBV30	TRBJ1-1	12
CASSLVVAGEDTQYF	TGTGCCAGCAGCTTAGTAGTAGCGGGAGAAGATACGCAGTATTTT	-	TRBD2	TRBV11-2	TRBJ2-3	15
CASSLEGQQNTGELFF	TGTGCCAGCAGCTTAGAGGGCCAGCAGAACACCGGGGAGCTGTTTTTT	-	-	TRBV13	TRBJ2-2	16
CASSGGQRSSYEQYF	TGCGCCAGCAGCGGCGGACAGCGCAGCTCCTACGAGCAGTACTTC	once	-	TRBV5-1	TRBJ2-7	15